This record concerns one TCR beta chain sequence. The data were obtained in a study of blood T cell repertoires in COVID-19. Assay used: immunoSEQ multiplex PCR; TCRdb lists only in-frame clones, some missing. The sample contains 180,000 or so clones, approximately 85% of which appear only once. Sequenced sample: PBMCs or T cells enriched from blood (not recorded which). This TCR derives from a man between 35 and 55 years old who had recovered from COVID-19.

CDR3 in DNA: TGTGCCAGCACAACCCACCGCGGGGCGGATAATGAAAAACTGTTTTTT. This sequence encodes CASTTHRGADNEKLFF. The chain couples TRBV27 to TRBJ1-4; maybe TRBD1 (5 bases). The CDR3 extends over 16 amino acids. Germline V CDR1 and CDR2: MNHEY, SMNVEV (reference sequence). The germline V and J ends were trimmed by 7 bases and 4 bases, with 19 bases remaining between them.